This TCR beta chain was identified in a study of T cells in Graves' hyperthyroidism and ophthalmopathy (dated by TCRdb to the late 2010s). Regarding the research as a whole: Peripheral blood samples were taken at the time of initial diagnosis, prior to any treatment. TCR V-J signatures able to tell the groups apart were searched for in a discovery cohort of 90 to 100 patients, of whom over 40 had Graves' ophthalmopathy and around 58 had stable Graves' hyperthyroidism. Prospective prediction of ophthalmopathy was tested in an independent validation cohort of some 19 hyperthyroidism patients and 17 patients who later progressed to ophthalmopathy. For training and testing, the approximately 97 patients in the discovery cohort were randomly divided in a 7:3 ratio. The study also compared thyroid tissue and blood T-cell repertoires from 5 to 7 Graves' hyperthyroidism patients. After sampling, hyperthyroidism patients received methimazole starting at 30 mg daily, and ophthalmopathy patients received high-dose intravenous methylprednisolone. According to the paper, TCR Vbeta CDR3 sequencing was carried out on more than 120 peripheral blood samples, which came from 40 to 45 ophthalmopathy, 80 or so hyperthyroidism and roughly 17 progressor patients.

Stable Graves' hyperthyroidism was defined as no progression to ophthalmopathy during 18 months of follow-up. Hyperthyroidism patients were aged 18 to 65 years and newly diagnosed, with disease duration of less than 2 months. The study excluded patients with uncontrolled infections, other autoimmune diseases, pregnancy or lactation. Diagnoses were established on the basis of clinical symptoms, serum thyroxine and TRAb, thyroid ultrasound, and orbital computed tomography. PBMCs were separated from 8 to 10 ml of fresh peripheral blood using Ficoll-Paque density gradient centrifugation. Trizol reagent was used to extract total RNA, and RNA quality was then checked on an Agilent 2100 Bioanalyzer. The CDR3 runs 14 residues from the cysteine to the phenylalanine. The entry retains the CDR3 DNA only, 42 bases that are in frame from base 1. Looking up the germline V gene yields CDR1 MDHEN and CDR2 SYDVKM. Germline trimming amounts to 6 bases on V and 11 bases on J, with 14 as the count of junction bases outside the gene matches.

This clonotype came up many times. Its antigen remains undetermined. No qualities accompany the bases; no much larger clone lies one base away. Paper-wide results and their limitations: During validation, the model predicted progression to ophthalmopathy a median of around 7 months ahead of onset, with 70.59% sensitivity and 72% to 85% specificity. Blood samples also contained most of the expanded thyroid clonotypes (frequency above 0.001), which suggests that blood repertoires may reflect thyroid immune responses. In cross-validation, a model built on a 13 V-J signature told ophthalmopathy apart from stable hyperthyroidism with under 90% sensitivity and roughly 82% specificity, and in testing the same model reached 80%/75%. Sample size was not statistically predetermined, and investigators were not blinded to group allocation.

The TCR beta CDR3 regions were amplified from the RNA transcripts. A first-round RT-PCR of the TCR CDR3 used the HTBI primer set with the Qiagen OneStep RT-PCR kit. Libraries were constructed in a second round of multiplex PCR, after which size selection and purification were performed. The libraries were sequenced on an Illumina HiSeq2000 using paired-end 100 bp reads. Per the original workflow: SOAPnuke was used to process the raw data, removing reads that contained adapters or uncalled bases, had a mean Phred below 15, or lacked an exact match to the constant primer or identifier. COPE v1.2.5 was used to merge the high-quality paired reads, and each unique nucleotide sequence was defined as a clonotype. Clonotypes were aligned to IMGT TRBV, TRBD and TRBJ reference segments using MiTCR v1.1. Analysis was restricted to V-J combinations with a frequency above 0.0001, which covered roughly 99% of repertoires. The TCS score was defined as the ratio of F50 (clonal expansion) to E x V (chaos), calculated using BLOSUM62-based TCRdist between CDR3 peptides within each V-J. Welch's t-statistics and random forest reduced roughly 500 V-J features to roughly 13, which were used in a naive Bayes classifier (R e1071). The public reads were quality trimmed at Q25 with fastp and then assembled into clones with MiXCR by TCRdb, keeping productive beta chains. Identical CDR3 proteins give one entry, which carries the most common genes and DNA. The authors' filters were not applied to this entry. The sample yields 300,000 to 450,000 distinct CDR3 sequences; 20% to 30% were counted once. 73% of the sample is in the top ten clones.

Recombination linked TRBV28 to TRBJ1-1, with TRBD1 matching 8 junction bases. Sequenced sample: blood. The sequence was obtained from a man aged 50 or older with Graves' hyperthyroidism. The nucleotide sequence reads as follows: TGTGCCAGCAGAGGGGGGGACAGGCTGGTGAGTGCTTTCTTT. Translated, this gives CASRGGDRLVSAFF.